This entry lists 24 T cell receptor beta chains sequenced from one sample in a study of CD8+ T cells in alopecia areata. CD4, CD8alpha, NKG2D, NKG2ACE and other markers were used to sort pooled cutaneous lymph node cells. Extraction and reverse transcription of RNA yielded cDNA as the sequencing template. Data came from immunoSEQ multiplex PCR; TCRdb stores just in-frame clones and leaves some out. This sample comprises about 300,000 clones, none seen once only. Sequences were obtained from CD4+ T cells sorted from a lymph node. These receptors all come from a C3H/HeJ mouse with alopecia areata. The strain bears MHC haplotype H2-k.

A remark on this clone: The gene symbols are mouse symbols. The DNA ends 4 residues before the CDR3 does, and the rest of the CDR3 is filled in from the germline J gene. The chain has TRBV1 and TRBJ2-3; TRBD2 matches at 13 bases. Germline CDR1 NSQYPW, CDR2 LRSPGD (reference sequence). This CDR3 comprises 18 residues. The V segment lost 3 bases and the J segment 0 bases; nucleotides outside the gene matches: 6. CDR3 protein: CTCSASGTGGGSAETLYF. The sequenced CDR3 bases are TGCACCTGCAGTGCTAGTGGGACTGGGGGGGGGAGTGCAGAA.

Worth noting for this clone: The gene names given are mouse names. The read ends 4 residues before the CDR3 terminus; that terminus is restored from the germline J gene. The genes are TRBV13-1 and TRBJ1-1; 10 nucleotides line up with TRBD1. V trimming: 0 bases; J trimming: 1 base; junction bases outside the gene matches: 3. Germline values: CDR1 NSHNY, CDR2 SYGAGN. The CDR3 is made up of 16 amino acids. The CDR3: CASSDARDRGNTEVFF. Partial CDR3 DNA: TGTGCCAGCAGTGATGCACGGGACAGGGGAAACACA.

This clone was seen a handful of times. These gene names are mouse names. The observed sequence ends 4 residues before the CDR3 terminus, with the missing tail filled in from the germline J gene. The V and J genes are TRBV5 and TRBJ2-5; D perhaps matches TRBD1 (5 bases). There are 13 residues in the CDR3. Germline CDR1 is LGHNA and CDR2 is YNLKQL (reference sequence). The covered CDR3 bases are TGTGCCAGCAGCCAAGAACAGGAAGAC. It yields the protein CASSQEQED. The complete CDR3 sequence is CASSQEQEDTQYF.

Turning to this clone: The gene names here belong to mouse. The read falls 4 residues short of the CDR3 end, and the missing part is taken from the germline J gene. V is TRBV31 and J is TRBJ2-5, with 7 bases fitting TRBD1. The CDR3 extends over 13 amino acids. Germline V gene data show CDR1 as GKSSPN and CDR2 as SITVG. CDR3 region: CAWSRQGEDTQYF. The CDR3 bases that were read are TGTGCCTGGAGTCGGCAGGGGGAAGAC.

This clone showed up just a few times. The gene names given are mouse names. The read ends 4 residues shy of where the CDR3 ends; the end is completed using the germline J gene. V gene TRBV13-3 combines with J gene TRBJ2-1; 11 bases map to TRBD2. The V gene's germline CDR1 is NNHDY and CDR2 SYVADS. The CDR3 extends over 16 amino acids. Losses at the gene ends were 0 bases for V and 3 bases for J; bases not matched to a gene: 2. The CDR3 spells CASSDVLGGPYAEQFF. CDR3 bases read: TGTGCCAGCAGTGATGTACTGGGGGGGCCCTATGCT.

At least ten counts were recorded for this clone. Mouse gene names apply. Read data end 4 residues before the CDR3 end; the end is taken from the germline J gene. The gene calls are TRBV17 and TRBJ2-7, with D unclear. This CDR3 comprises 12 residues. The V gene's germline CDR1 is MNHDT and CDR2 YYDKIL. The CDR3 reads CASSTSYYEQYF. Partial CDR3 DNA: TGTGCTAGCAGTACCAGTTATTAT.

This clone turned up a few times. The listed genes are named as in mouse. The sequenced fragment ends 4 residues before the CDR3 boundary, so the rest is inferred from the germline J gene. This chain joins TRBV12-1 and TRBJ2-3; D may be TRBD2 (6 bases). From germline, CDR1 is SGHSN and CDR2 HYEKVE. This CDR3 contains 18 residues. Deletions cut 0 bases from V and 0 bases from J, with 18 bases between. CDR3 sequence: CASSLSPTSLGSAETLYF. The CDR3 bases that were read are TGTGCCAGCTCTCTCTCCCCGACGAGCCTGGGGAGTGCAGAA.

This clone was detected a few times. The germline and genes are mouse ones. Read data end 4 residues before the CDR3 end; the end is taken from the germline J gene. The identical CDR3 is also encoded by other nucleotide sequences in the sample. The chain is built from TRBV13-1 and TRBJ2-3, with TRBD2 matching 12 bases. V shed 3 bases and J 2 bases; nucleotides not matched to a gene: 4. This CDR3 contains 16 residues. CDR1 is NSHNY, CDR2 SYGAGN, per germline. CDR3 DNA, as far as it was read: TGTGCCAGCAGTGCGGGACTGGGGGGCGATGCAGAA. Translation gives CASSAGLGGDAE. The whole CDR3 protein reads CASSAGLGGDAETLYF.

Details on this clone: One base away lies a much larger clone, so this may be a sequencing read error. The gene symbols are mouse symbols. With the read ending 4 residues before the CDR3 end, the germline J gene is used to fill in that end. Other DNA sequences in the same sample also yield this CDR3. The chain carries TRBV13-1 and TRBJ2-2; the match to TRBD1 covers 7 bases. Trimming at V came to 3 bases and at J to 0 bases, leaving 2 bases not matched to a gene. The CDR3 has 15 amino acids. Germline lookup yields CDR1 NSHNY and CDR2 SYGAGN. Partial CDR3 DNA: TGTGCCAGCAGTGGGGGGACAGCAAACACCGGG. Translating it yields CASSGGTANTG. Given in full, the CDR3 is CASSGGTANTGQLYF.

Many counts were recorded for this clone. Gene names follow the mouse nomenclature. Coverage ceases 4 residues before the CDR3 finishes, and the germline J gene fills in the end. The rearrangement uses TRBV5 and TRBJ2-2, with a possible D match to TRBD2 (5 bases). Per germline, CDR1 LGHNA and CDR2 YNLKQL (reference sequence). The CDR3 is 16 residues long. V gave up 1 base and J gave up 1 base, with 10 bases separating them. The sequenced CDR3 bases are TGTGCCAGCAGCCAAGGGCTGGGAAAAAACACCGGG. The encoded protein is CASSQGLGKNTG. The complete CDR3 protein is CASSQGLGKNTGQLYF.

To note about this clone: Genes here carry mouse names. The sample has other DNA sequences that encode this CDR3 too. The CDR3: CASGDRVNQDTQYF. The CDR3 DNA, read in part, is TGTGCCAGCGGTGACAGGGTTAACCAAGAC. The rearrangement links TRBV13-2 to TRBJ2-5; D possibly corresponds to TRBD1 (5 bases). From the germline J gene comes the end of the CDR3, since the read stops 4 residues before it. The CDR3 contains 14 residues. CDR1 is NNHNN, CDR2 SYGAGS, per germline (reference sequence). Trimming took off 2 bases at V and 0 bases at J, with 7 bases between the two ends.

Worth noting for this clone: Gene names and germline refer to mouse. The part of the CDR3 DNA that was read is TGTGCCAGCACCCCACAGAACCCAAACACCGGG. This encodes CASTPQNPNTG. The full CDR3 protein reads CASTPQNPNTGQLYF. The rearrangement joins TRBV13-1 to TRBJ2-2; D gene uncertain. The read ends 4 residues shy of where the CDR3 ends; the end is completed using the germline J gene. The V end was cut by 6 bases, the J end by 0 bases, with 12 bases between. Germline V lookup: CDR1 NSHNY, CDR2 SYGAGN. The CDR3 has 15 amino acids.

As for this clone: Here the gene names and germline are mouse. The CDR3 bases that were read are TGTGCCAGCAGCCTGGGGGGGAACTATGCT. This codes for CASSLGGNYA. The CDR3 reads in full as CASSLGGNYAEQFF. The chain has TRBV5 and TRBJ2-1; 8 bases align to TRBD2. Read data end 4 residues before the CDR3 end; the end is taken from the germline J gene. Germline trimming cut 4 bases from V and 1 base from J; bases unmatched to any gene: 0. CDR1 is LGHNA, CDR2 YNLKQL, per germline (reference sequence). This CDR3 is 14 amino acids long.

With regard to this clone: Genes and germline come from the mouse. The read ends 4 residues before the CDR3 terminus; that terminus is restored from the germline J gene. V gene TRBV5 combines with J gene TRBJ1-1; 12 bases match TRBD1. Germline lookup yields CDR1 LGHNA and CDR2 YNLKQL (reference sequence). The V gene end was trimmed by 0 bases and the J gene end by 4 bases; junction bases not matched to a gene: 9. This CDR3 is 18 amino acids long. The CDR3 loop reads CASSQDSGTGGWGTEVFF. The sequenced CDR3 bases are TGTGCCAGCAGCCAAGATAGTGGGACAGGGGGCTGGGGCACA.

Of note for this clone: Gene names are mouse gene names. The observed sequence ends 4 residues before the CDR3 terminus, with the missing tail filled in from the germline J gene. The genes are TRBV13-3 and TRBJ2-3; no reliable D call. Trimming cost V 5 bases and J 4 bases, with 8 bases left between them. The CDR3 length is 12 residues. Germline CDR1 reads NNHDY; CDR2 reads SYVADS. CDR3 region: CASRELSETLYF. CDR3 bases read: TGTGCCAGCAGAGAACTTTCAGAA.

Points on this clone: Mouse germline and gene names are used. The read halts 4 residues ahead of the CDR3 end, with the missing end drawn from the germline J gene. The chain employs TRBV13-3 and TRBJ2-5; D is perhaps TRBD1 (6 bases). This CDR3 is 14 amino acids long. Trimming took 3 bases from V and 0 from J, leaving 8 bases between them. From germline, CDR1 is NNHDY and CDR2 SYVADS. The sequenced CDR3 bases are TGTGCCAGCAGTGCACAGGGCAACCAAGAC. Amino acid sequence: CASSAQGNQD. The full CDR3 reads CASSAQGNQDTQYF.

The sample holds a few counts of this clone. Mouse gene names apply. Incomplete CDR3 DNA: TGTGCCAGCAGTTTCCCCGACAGACAAGAC. As protein: CASSFPDRQD. The entire CDR3 is CASSFPDRQDTQYF. The V call is TRBV14, the J call TRBJ2-5, with D possibly being TRBD1 (5 bases). The CDR3 end lies 4 residues beyond the end of the read and is filled in from the germline J gene. Germline assignment: CDR1 SGHDT and CDR2 FRDEAV. Trimming stripped 1 base from V and 3 bases from J, with 9 bases between. This CDR3 is built from 14 residues.

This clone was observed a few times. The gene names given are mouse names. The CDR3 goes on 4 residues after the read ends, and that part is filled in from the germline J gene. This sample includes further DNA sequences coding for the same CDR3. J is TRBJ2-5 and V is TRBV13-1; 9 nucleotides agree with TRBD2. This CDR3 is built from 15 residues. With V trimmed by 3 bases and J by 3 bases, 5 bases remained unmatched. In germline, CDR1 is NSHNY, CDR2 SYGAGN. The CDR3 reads CASSVSTGGQDTQYF. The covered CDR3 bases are TGTGCCAGCAGTGTCTCGACTGGGGGTCAAGAC.

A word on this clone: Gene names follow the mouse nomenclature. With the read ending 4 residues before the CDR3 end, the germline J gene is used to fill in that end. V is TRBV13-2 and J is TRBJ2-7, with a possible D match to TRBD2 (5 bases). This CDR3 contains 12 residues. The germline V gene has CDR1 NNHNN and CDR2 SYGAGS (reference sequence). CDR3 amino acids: CASGEDFYEQYF. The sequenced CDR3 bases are TGTGCCAGCGGTGAGGACTTTTAT.

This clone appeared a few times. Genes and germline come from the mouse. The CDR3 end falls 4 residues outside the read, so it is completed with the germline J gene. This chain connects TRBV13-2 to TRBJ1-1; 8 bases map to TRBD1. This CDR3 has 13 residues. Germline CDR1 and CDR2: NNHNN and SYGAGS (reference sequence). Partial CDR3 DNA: TGTGCCAGCGGTGATGCGGGGACAGGA. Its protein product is CASGDAGTG. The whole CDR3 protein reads CASGDAGTGEVFF.

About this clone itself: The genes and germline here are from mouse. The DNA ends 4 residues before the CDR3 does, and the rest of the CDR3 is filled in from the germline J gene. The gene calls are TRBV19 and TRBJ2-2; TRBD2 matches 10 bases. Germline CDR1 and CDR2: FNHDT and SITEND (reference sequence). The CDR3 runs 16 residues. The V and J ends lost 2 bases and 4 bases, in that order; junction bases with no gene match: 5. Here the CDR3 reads CASSIWGGVRTGQLYF. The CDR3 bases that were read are TGTGCCAGCAGTATCTGGGGGGGCGTTCGCACCGGG.

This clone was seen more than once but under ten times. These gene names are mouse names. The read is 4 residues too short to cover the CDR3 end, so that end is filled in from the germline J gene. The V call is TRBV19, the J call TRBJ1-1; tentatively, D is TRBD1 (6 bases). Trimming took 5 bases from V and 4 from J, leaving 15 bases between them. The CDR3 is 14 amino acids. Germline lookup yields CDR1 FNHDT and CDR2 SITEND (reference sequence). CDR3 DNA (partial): TGTGCCAGCAGGCCACAGGGAACGGGCACA. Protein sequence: CASRPQGTGT. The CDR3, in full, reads CASRPQGTGTEVFF.

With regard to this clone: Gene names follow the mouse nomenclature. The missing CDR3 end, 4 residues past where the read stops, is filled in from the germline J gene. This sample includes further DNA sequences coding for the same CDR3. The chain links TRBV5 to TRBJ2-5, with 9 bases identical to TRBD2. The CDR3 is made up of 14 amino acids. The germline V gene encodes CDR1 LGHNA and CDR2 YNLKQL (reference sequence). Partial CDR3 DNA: TGTGCCAGCAGCCAAGAGACTGGGGGAGAC. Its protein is CASSQETGGD. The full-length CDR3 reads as CASSQETGGDTQYF.

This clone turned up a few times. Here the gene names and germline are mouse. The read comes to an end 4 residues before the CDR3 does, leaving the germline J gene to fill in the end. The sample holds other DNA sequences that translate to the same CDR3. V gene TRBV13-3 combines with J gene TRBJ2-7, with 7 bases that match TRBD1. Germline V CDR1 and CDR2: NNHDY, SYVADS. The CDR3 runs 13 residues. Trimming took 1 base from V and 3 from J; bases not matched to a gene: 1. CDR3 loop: CASSDSGGYEQYF. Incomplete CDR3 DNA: TGTGCCAGCAGTGATTCAGGGGGCTAT.